The 24 T cell receptor beta chains reported below all come from one sample, sequenced in a study of identical twins. Using its own MiXCR run on the 5' RACE reads, TCRdb lists one record per CDR3 protein. The sample records 420,000 or so distinct CDR3 sequences, under 20% being singletons. The sequencing sample was made of naive T cells sorted from blood. The receptors come from a man over 45 in good health.

In this sample, this clonotype turned up many times. The chain recombines TRBV11-2 with TRBJ2-7, with D hard to call. Trimming removed 2 bases at V and 4 bases at J, with 9 bases between. From germline, CDR1 is SGHAT and CDR2 FQNNGV. This CDR3 has 13 residues. CDR3 sequence: CASSLRQGYEQYF. CDR3 DNA sequence: TGTGCCAGCAGCTTACGGCAAGGATACGAGCAGTACTTC.

The V gene is TRBV13, the J gene TRBJ2-2; D possibly corresponds to TRBD2 (6 bases). Looked up from germline, CDR1 is PRHDT and CDR2 is FYEKMQ (reference sequence). Trimming took 5 bases from V and 4 from J, leaving 11 bases between them. This CDR3 is built from 14 residues. The CDR3 here is CASSIPGGTGELFF. As DNA, the CDR3 is TGTGCCAGCAGCATACCCGGGGGCACCGGGGAGCTGTTTTTT. The entire variable domain, with the rest obtained from reference TRBV13 and TRBJ2-2, is as follows: AAGVIQSPRHLIKEKRETATLKCYPIPRHDTVYWYQQGPGQDPQFLISFYEKMQSDKGSIPDRFSAQQFSDYHSELNMSSLELGDSALYFCASSIPGGTGELFFGEGSRLTVL.

This clonotype turned up a few times. This chain joins TRBV6-1 and TRBJ2-3; unclear D gene. V lost 8 bases and J 5 bases, leaving 14 bases between the germline ends. Germline lookup yields CDR1 MNHNS and CDR2 SASEGT. The CDR3 spans 13 residues. The CDR3 here is CASVRILGDTQYF. The CDR3 region has the DNA TGTGCCAGCGTCCGTATTTTGGGAGATACGCAGTATTTT.

This clonotype has a count of ten or more. V and J are TRBV15 and TRBJ1-2; D gene ambiguous. V was cut by 0 bases and J by 2 bases, with 7 bases left in between. This CDR3 comprises 14 residues. Germline assignment: CDR1 LNHNV and CDR2 YYDKDF (reference sequence). Here the CDR3 DNA reads TGTGCCACCAGCAGAGATAAGGTGAACTATGGCTACACCTTC. Its protein is CATSRDKVNYGYTF.

This clonotype was detected only a few times. The chain recombines TRBV2 with TRBJ1-5; D might be TRBD1 (5 bases). Trimming removed 1 base at V and 0 bases at J, with 16 bases between. Germline assignment: CDR1 SNHLY and CDR2 FYNNEI. The CDR3 spans 18 residues. The CDR3 coding sequence is TGTGCCAGCAGTGAAGTAGTGCGGGGACCTCATAGCAATCAGCCCCAGCATTTT. Its protein is CASSEVVRGPHSNQPQHF.

CDR3 DNA: TGCAGTGCCCACAGGGGGCTGATGGAGACCCAGTACTTC. As protein: CSAHRGLMETQYF. This sequence joins TRBV20-1 and TRBJ2-5; TRBD1 matches 9 bases. The germline gives CDR1 DFQATT, CDR2 SNEGSKA (reference sequence). This CDR3 region has 13 residues. Losses at the gene ends were 6 bases for V and 5 bases for J; bases not matched to a gene: 7.

The J gene is TRBJ1-1, the V gene TRBV28; 7 nucleotides line up with TRBD1. Unmatched junction bases numbered 28, after V lost 4 bases and J lost 5 bases. Germline CDR1 reads MDHEN; CDR2 reads SYDVKM. The CDR3 extends over 21 amino acids. CDR3 sequence reads: CASSSLHTTPRQGRFGTEAFF. The CDR3 DNA reads as TGTGCCAGCAGTTCCCTACACACAACACCACGACAGGGACGTTTTGGGACTGAAGCTTTCTTT.

The chain employs TRBV2 and TRBJ1-5; TRBD1 matches at 7 bases. With V trimmed by 8 bases and J by 6 bases, 13 bases remained unmatched. Per the germline V gene, CDR1 is SNHLY and CDR2 is FYNNEI. The CDR3 extends over 15 amino acids. Here the CDR3 reads CASGRQGRGGQPQHF. For the CDR3, the DNA is TGTGCCAGCGGGAGACAGGGAAGAGGGGGTCAGCCCCAGCATTTT.

This chain joins TRBV5-1 and TRBJ2-7, with a tentative D call TRBD1 (6 bases). CDR1 and CDR2 from the germline V gene are SGHRS and YFSETQ. CDR3 length: 15 residues. V was trimmed by 2 bases and J by 0 bases, leaving 12 bases between them. The CDR3 loop reads CASSFQGPDSYEQYF. DNA of the CDR3: TGCGCCAGCAGCTTTCAGGGGCCCGACTCCTACGAGCAGTACTTC.

This clonotype occurred a few times. The chain recombines TRBV5-1 with TRBJ2-1; 9 bases agree with TRBD2. Germline V gene data show CDR1 as SGHRS and CDR2 as YFSETQ. J was trimmed by 0 bases and V by 5 bases; bases with no gene match: 3. The CDR3 contains 15 residues. CDR3 in amino acids: CASSDSGSSYNEQFF. CDR3 coding DNA: TGCGCCAGCAGTGATAGCGGGAGCTCCTACAATGAGCAGTTCTTC.

V gene TRBV4-3 combines with J gene TRBJ1-1; D remains unclear. The CDR3 has 15 amino acids. The V gene's germline CDR1 is LGHNA and CDR2 YSLEER. V was pared by 0 bases and J by 1 base, with 9 bases between. This CDR3 reads CASSQELRKNTEAFF. The CDR3 region has the DNA TGCGCCAGCAGCCAAGAGCTGAGAAAGAACACTGAAGCTTTCTTT.

The chain uses TRBV20-1 and TRBJ1-1, with 7 bases that match TRBD1. The CDR3 extends over 13 amino acids. From germline, CDR1 is DFQATT and CDR2 SNEGSKA (reference sequence). The ends lost 6 bases at V and 1 base at J; junction bases unmatched: 5. This CDR3 reads CSAMDRTNTEAFF. In nucleotides, the CDR3 is TGCAGTGCCATGGACAGGACGAACACTGAAGCTTTCTTT.

This chain uses TRBV10-3 with TRBJ2-1; 9 positions agree with TRBD2. Germline trimming cut 5 bases from V and 5 bases from J; bases unmatched to any gene: 4. The CDR3 loop spans 14 amino acids. The germline CDR1 and CDR2 sequences are ENHRY and SYGVKD. CDR3 bases: TGTGCCATCAGTAAATTAGCGGGAGACAATGAGCAGTTCTTC. It encodes CAISKLAGDNEQFF.

This clonotype was recorded only once. The chain employs TRBV10-3 and TRBJ2-1; 14 positions match TRBD2. The V segment lost 4 bases and the J segment 8 bases; nucleotides outside the gene matches: 7. The CDR3 extends over 16 amino acids. CDR1 and CDR2 from the germline V gene are ENHRY and SYGVKD. CDR3 sequence (DNA): TGTGCCATCAGTGTGACTAGCGGGGGGGCAAAGGATGAGCAGTTCTTC. Amino acids: CAISVTSGGAKDEQFF.

This clonotype was seen a handful of times. The CDR3 protein is CAIRQVAIFQAGYTDTQYF. Here the CDR3 DNA reads TGTGCCATCAGGCAGGTGGCGATTTTCCAGGCTGGCTACACAGATACGCAGTATTTT. This chain connects TRBV10-3 to TRBJ2-3; D is undetermined. Trimming stripped 6 bases from V and 2 bases from J, with 27 bases between. CDR3 length equals 19 residues. Germline loops: CDR1 ENHRY, CDR2 SYGVKD.

The table lists this clonotype with many counts. V is TRBV4-1 and J is TRBJ2-2, with a tentative D call TRBD1 (7 bases). V was cut by 7 bases and J by 5 bases, with 14 bases left in between. The CDR3 loop spans 14 amino acids. Germline V lookup: CDR1 MGHRA, CDR2 YSYEKL. CDR3: CASKRQGGTGELFF. The CDR3 bases are TGCGCCAGCAAGCGACAGGGAGGTACCGGGGAGCTGTTTTTT.

This clonotype was recorded at least ten times. This chain connects TRBV10-3 to TRBJ2-7; D is possibly TRBD1 or TRBD2 (5 bases each). The germline V gene encodes CDR1 ENHRY and CDR2 SYGVKD. Trimming stripped 4 bases from V and 10 bases from J, with 14 bases between. This CDR3 has 12 residues. CDR3 protein: CAISGGRIYQYF. The CDR3 DNA reads as TGTGCCATCAGTGGGGGACGCATCTACCAGTACTTC.

In nucleotides, the CDR3 is TGTGCCAGCAGCCAAGTGCGCGGGGTCATAGAGACCCAGTACTTC. This codes for CASSQVRGVIETQYF. V is TRBV4-2 and J is TRBJ2-5; the D gene is possibly TRBD2 (6 bases). This CDR3 spans 15 amino acids. Deletions cut 1 base from V and 4 bases from J, with 13 bases between. The germline V gene has CDR1 LGHNA and CDR2 YNFKEQ.

This clonotype was found a few times. The chain uses TRBV29-1 and TRBJ2-3, with TRBD1 as a possible D gene (6 bases). Trimming removed 4 bases at V and 0 bases at J, with 8 bases between. CDR1 SQVTM and CDR2 ANQGSEA come from the germline V gene. The CDR3 spans 13 residues. CDR3 sequence reads: CSVATGSTDTQYF. DNA of the CDR3: TGCAGCGTTGCGACAGGAAGCACAGATACGCAGTATTTT.

This clonotype was seen ten or more times. The V call is TRBV3-1, the J call TRBJ2-1; D unclear. This CDR3 spans 13 amino acids. From germline, CDR1 is LGHDT and CDR2 YNNKEL (reference sequence). V was trimmed by 1 base and J by 9 bases, leaving 10 bases between them. CDR3 bases: TGTGCCAGCAGCCAAGGCTCGAAAGTTGAGCAGTTCTTC. Amino acids: CASSQGSKVEQFF.

In this sample, this clonotype turned up a few times. V is TRBV19 and J is TRBJ2-1; D unresolved. V shed 7 bases and J shed 0 bases, with 16 bases lying between them. CDR3 length: 16 amino acids. From germline, CDR1 is LNHDA and CDR2 SQIVND (reference sequence). CDR3 coding DNA: TGTGCCAGTAAGGACCTGAGCAGGTACTCCTACAATGAGCAGTTCTTC. The encoded protein is CASKDLSRYSYNEQFF. The full variable domain, completed using reference TRBV19 and TRBJ2-1, is DGGITQSPKYLFRKEGQNVTLSCEQNLNHDAMYWYRQDPGQGLRLIYYSQIVNDFQKGDIAEGYSVSREKKESFPLTVTSAQKNPTAFYLCASKDLSRYSYNEQFFGPGTRLTVL.

The rearrangement uses TRBV6-5 and TRBJ2-2; TRBD2 aligns across 8 bases. In germline, CDR1 is MNHEY, CDR2 SVGAGI. V shed 0 bases, J shed 3 bases, and the junction held 6 bases outside the gene matches. The CDR3 totals 17 residues. CDR3 bases: TGTGCCAGCAGTTACTCGCTCCCGGGGGGGGACACCGGGGAGCTGTTTTTT. This sequence encodes CASSYSLPGGDTGELFF.

There are many counts of this clonotype. The V gene is TRBV20-1, the J gene TRBJ2-7; 12 bases fit TRBD2. J gave up 3 bases and V 0 bases, and 6 bases lay outside the gene matches. Germline V gives CDR1 DFQATT, CDR2 SNEGSKA (reference sequence). The CDR3 sequence is 16 residues long. The CDR3 region has the DNA TGCAGTGCTAGAGATCCTGGGACTAGCGGGCGCTACGAGCAGTACTTC. Amino acid sequence: CSARDPGTSGRYEQYF.

The CDR3 nucleotides are TGTGCCAGCAGTTTTATGGACAGCAATCAGCCCCAGCATTTT. Translating gives CASSFMDSNQPQHF. This chain joins TRBV12-3 or TRBV12-4 and TRBJ1-5, with D unresolved. CDR3 length equals 14 residues. V lost 3 bases, J lost 1 base, and 7 bases lay in between.